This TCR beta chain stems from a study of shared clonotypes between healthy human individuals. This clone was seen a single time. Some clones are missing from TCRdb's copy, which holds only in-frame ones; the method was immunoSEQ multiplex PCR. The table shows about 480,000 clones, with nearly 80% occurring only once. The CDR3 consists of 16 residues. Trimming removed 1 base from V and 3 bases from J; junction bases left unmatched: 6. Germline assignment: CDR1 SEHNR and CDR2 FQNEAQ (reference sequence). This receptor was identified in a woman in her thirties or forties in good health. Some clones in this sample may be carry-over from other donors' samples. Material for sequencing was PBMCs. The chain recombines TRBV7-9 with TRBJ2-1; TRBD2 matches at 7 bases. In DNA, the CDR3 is TGTGCCAGCAGCTTAGATGCGGGAGTAATCTACAATGAGCAGTTCTTC. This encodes CASSLDAGVIYNEQFF.